This TCR beta chain was obtained from a study of blood T cell repertoires in COVID-19. Assay used: immunoSEQ multiplex PCR; TCRdb lists only in-frame clones, some missing. The sample contains fewer than 450,000 clones, 85% to 90% of which appear only once. Trimming took off 1 base at V and 0 bases at J, with 8 bases between the two ends. The germline gives CDR1 SGDLS, CDR2 YYNGEE. The CDR3 totals 14 residues. This receptor was identified in a woman between 45 and 60 years old with COVID-19, enrolled during active disease. V is TRBV9 and J is TRBJ2-7; no firm D call. The specimen sequenced was peripheral blood. The CDR3 loop is CASSVLADSYEQYF. In DNA, the CDR3 is TGTGCCAGCAGCGTACTGGCAGACTCCTACGAGCAGTACTTC.